This T cell receptor beta chain is from a study of blood T cells in healthy people across ages (dated by TCRdb to about 2015). The study in broad terms: In model experiments, template switching captured about one uniquely barcoded TCR beta cDNA molecule for every two T cells. To track age-related changes in TCR beta repertoire diversity, the study relied on deep sequencing normalized with unique cDNA molecular identifiers. To avoid experimental bias, donors of different ages were distributed randomly across sequencing lanes. Donors were grouped into four age groups: young (average 16 years), middle-aged (39), aged (about 60) and long-lived (less than 85). For two donors (one aged 18 to 30 and one aged 80 or older), the study analyzed two additional independent replicas of 1 million unique cDNA reads from the same blood draw. Broader findings and caveats from the paper: Estimates of total diversity from one million sequenced T cells were regarded as lower bounds and underestimates. Observed TCR beta diversity per million T cells fell roughly linearly with age, and a significant reduction was already apparent by age about 38. Compared with the aged group, more naive CD4+ T cells, fewer expanded clones and increased TCR diversity were shown by the long-lived group, suggesting age selection. A strong correlation was found between observed TCR beta diversity and the percentage of naive T cells measured by flow cytometry. Since profiling was done on bulk unsorted PBMCs, naive and antigen-experienced compartments could not be conclusively compared. The CMV infection status of donors was not known, potentially confounding age-related changes in expanded clonotypes.

Donors were 35 to 40 systemically healthy Caucasian individuals from Russia aged about 6 to 100 years. About 10 milliliters of peripheral blood were drawn from each donor into EDTA-treated Vacutainer tubes. PBMCs were isolated by Ficoll-Paque density-gradient centrifugation, with at least 6 million obtained per sample. Total RNA was extracted from PBMCs with Trizol reagent, with at least 5 micrograms obtained per sample. For every donor, flow cytometry on a PBMC aliquot measured the percentage of naive CD45RAhigh/CD27high T cells. Libraries were constructed by 5' RACE. Sequenced on an Illumina HiSeq 2500. The second PCR ran for roughly 6 to 11 cycles and used a J-beta primer mix along with a sample-barcoded 5' primer. A unique molecular identifier was introduced onto each TCR beta cDNA molecule by a template-switch 5' adaptor carrying 12 random nucleotides. Each sample yielded at least 3 million CDR3-containing paired-end reads. All of the RNA was converted into first-strand cDNA using the Mint cDNA synthesis kit, with a TRBC-specific oligonucleotide serving as the primer. All cDNA was treated with uracil-DNA glycosylase and then went through a first 18-cycle PCR with the universal primers M1SS and BC2_uni_R. The original pipeline was this. Each sample was normalized by randomly selecting 1 million high-quality reads, each carrying a distinct molecular identifier. Reads sharing molecular identifiers were discarded rather than binned into consensus sequences. MiTCR, with a Q25 quality threshold and the strictest error-elimination algorithm, was used for CDR3 identification, clonotype clustering and error correction. A nonparametric unseen species model with Euler transformation was used to estimate lower-bound total TCR beta diversity. The public reads were reprocessed in TCRdb via fastp at Q25 and MiXCR, keeping in-frame beta chains. One record per CDR3 amino acid sequence lists the most common genes and DNA. None of the V and J calls come from the authors' own analysis; TCRdb made them. The sample yields 1.4 million to 1.5 million distinct CDR3 sequences; 42% were counted once. Together, the top ten hold less than 8% of the sample.

Including the terminal cysteine and phenylalanine, the CDR3 comprises 13 residues. The entry retains the CDR3 DNA only, 39 bases that are in frame from base 1. The CDR1 and CDR2 encoded by the germline V gene (reference sequence) are DFQATT and SNEGSKA. V is shortened by 4 bases, J by 1 base, and the region joining them spans 8 bases. As concerns this clonotype: The clone's antigen remains unknown. Within one base of it there is no much larger clone, and no base qualities were kept.

The chain is assembled from TRBV20-1 and TRBJ1-5; TRBD1 is possibly the D segment (5 matching bases). The material sequenced was blood. The TCR sequence derives from a woman younger than 35 in good health. The DNA is as follows: TGCAGTGCTACTCGGGACAGCAATCAGCCCCAGCATTTT. It translates as CSATRDSNQPQHF.